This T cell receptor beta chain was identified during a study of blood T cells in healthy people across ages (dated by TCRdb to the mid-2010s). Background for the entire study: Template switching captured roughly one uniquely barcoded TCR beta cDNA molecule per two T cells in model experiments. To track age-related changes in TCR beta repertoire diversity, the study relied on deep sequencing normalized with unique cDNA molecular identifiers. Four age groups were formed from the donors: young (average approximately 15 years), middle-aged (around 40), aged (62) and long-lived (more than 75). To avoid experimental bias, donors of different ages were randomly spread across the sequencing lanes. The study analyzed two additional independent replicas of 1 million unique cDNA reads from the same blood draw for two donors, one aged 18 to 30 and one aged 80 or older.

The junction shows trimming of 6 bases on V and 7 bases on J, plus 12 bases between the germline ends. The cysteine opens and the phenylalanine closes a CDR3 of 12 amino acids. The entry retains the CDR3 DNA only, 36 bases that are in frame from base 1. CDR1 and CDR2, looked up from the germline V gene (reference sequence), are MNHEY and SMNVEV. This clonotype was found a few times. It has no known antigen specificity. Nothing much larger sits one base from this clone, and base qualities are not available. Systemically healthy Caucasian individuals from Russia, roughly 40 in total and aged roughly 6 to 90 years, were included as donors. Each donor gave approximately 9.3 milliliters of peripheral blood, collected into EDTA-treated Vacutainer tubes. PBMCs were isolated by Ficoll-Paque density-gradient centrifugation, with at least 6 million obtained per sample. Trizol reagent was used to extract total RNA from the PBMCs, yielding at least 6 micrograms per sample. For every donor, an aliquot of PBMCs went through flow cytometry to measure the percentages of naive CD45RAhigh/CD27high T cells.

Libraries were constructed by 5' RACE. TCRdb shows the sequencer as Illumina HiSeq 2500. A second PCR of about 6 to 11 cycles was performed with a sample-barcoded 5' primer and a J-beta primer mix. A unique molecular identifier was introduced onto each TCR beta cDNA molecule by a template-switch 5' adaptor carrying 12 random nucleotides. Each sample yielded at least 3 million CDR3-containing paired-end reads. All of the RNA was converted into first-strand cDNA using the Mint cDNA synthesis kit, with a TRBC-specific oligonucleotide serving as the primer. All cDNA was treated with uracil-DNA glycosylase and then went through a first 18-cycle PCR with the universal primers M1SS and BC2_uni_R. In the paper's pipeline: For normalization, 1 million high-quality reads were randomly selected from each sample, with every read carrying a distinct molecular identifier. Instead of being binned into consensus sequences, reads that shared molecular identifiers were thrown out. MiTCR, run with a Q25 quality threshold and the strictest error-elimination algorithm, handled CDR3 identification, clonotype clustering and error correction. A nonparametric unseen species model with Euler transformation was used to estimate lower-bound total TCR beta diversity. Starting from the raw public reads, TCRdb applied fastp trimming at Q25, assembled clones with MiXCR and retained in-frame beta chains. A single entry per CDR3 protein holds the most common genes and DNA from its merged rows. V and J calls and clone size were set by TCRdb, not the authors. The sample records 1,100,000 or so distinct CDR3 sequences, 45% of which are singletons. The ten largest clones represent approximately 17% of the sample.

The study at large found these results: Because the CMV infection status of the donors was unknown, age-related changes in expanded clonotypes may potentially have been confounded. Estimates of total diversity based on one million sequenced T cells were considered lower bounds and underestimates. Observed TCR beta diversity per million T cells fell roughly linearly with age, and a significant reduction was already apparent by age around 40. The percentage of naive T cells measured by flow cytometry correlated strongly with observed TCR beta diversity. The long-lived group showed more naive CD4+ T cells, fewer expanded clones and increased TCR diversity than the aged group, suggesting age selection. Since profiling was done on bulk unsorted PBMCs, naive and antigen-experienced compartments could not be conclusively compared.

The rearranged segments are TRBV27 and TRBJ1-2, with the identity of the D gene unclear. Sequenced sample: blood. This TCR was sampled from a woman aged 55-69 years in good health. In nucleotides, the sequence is TGTGCCAGCAGCCTCCGCGGGAGTGGCTACACCTTC. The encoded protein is CASSLRGSGYTF.